The present entry profiles one T cell receptor beta chain with its context. There is no known antigen for this receptor. No base-level quality is on record; no much larger clone is a single base apart. These data are taken from a study of shared clonotypes between healthy human individuals (dated by TCRdb to the early 2020s). Notes on the research overall: The cohort included three men and a couple of women between 18 and 49 years of age. Between about 0.94 and 10 billion PBMCs per donor were obtained by leukapheresis. Different laboratories and diverse techniques were used to prepare libraries and sequence TCR repertoires, to increase sequencing depth and limit assay-specific biases. Per donor, three plates each were used for CD4 naive and CD4 memory, two for CD8 naive, and one for CD8 memory. To estimate repertoire size and how much clonotype sharing occurs between individuals, the study deeply sequenced the blood TCR repertoires of 4 to 6 healthy adults.

Donors were healthy HIV-negative adults with no recently reported acute infections or vaccinations. Every donor was a Caucasian adult living in Nashville, Tennessee, USA. CD8 memory samples consisted of magnetically selected CD45RO+ cells combined with CCR7-negative CD45RA+ effector memory (TemRA) cells. After blood collection by leukapheresis, PBMCs were isolated using Ficoll-Histopaque density gradient centrifugation and then cryopreserved in the vapor phase of liquid nitrogen. Analytical flow cytometry was used to check the purity and quantity of each magnetically sorted T cell population. From each sorted fraction, genomic DNA was isolated and quantified by UV absorbance on a Nanodrop 2000c. Using the deep immunoSEQ assay, multiplex PCR amplified TCR CDR3 regions from genomic DNA. For each cell subset, the extracted genomic DNA was distributed evenly across all wells of several immunoSEQ 96-well plates, and each plate served as one replicate. Each replicate PCR for sorted subsets received 150 to 250 ng genomic DNA, equal to about 29,000 T cell genomes. The purified libraries were quantified using a Qubit 3.0 fluorometer, sized with a Bioanalyzer 2100, and then quantified again using the KAPA Library Quantification kit. Each immunoSEQ 96-well plate was sequenced on its own single-read 150-cycle Illumina NextSeq 550 flow cell. The source study handled its data this way. The immunoSEQ output contained only junctional sequences without quality scores, so filtering could not match that applied to full-length reads. Sequences were annotated with PyIR, a Python wrapper for IgBLAST v1.9, and V/J genes and CDR3 were assigned using IMGT germline references. Reads with weak V/J assignments (E-value above 1e-6), missing CDR3, stop codons, out-of-frame junctions, or ambiguous translated residues were removed. V3J clonotypes were defined by identical inferred V gene, J gene, and CDR3 amino acid sequence. Percentage overlap between repertoires was calculated by dividing the number of shared unique clonotypes by the size of the smaller repertoire. Three approaches were used to assess repertoire richness: RTK rarefaction, the Chao1 estimator, and Recon v2.1 estimates of unobserved clonotypes. Generation probabilities for all TCRbeta clonotypes obtained by the gDNA method from a handful of donors were computed using OLGA. TCRdb re-hosts the immuneACCESS table, in-frame sequences only. Its copies lack some clones; in the studies checked, an unresolved V gene accounts for under half of them, and the cause for the rest is not known. That table furnishes V, J and clone size, whereas the DNA furnished D and trimming. Counted in this sample were approximately 320,000 clones; more than 75% of them appeared once. The ten biggest clones cover around 15% of the sample.

At the junction V is shortened by 5 bases and J by 4 bases, with 9 bases in between. Per the germline V gene, SGHRS is the CDR1 and YFSETQ is the CDR2. The CDR3 has 12 amino acids, counting the end cysteine and phenylalanine. Only the CDR3 region is kept as DNA, spanning 36 bases read in frame from base 1. The investigation overall reported the following: The genetic and exposure-history diversity represented was limited by the small number of donors. Based on pairwise subsampling, the degree of clonotype sharing among donors was expected to be affected by sequencing depth. Sampling was restricted to blood, and TCR repertoires in tissues likely differ from the TCR repertoires found in blood. When a few donors were compared, the shared fraction of clonotypes was about 5% for naive CD4, about 4% for naive CD8, roughly 2.5% for memory CD4, and 0.3% to 0.5% for memory CD8. Higher generation probabilities were observed for clonotypes shared by all four sorted-subset donors than for non-shared clonotypes. Naive subsets generally had larger estimated clonotype richness than memory subsets. Rarefaction of sorted-subset datasets indicated incomplete sequencing despite the large sequencing depth.

The TCR was taken from a man aged 18 to 29 in good health. The sequenced material came from memory CD8+ T cells sorted from blood. What this sample's cell subset or site label stands for: CD45RO+ cells pooled with CCR7-negative TemRA cells. The rearrangement combines TRBV5-1 with TRBJ1-1; a tentative D call is TRBD1 (6 bases match). In nucleotide form, the sequence is TGCGCCAGCAGACAGGGTGCCACTGAAGCTTTCTTT. This sequence encodes CASRQGATEAFF.